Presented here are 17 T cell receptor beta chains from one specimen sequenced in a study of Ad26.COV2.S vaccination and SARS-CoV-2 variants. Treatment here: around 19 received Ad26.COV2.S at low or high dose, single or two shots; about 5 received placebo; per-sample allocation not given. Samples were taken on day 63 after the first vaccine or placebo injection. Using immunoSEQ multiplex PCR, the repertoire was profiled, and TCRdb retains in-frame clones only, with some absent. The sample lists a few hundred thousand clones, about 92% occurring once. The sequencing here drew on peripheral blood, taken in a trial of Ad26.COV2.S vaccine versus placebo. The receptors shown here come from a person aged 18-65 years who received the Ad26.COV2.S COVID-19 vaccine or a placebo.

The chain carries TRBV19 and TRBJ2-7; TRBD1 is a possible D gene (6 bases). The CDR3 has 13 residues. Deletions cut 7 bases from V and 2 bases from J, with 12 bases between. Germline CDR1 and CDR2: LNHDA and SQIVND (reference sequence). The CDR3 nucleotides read TGTGCCAGTACAAGGACAGATACCTACGAGCAGTACTTC. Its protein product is CASTRTDTYEQYF.

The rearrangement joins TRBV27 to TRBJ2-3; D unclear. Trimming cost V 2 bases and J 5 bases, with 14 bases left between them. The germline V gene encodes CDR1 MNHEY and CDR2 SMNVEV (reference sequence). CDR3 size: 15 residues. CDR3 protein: CASSLNFAAGDTQYF. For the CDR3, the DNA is TGTGCCAGCAGTTTAAATTTTGCCGCTGGAGATACGCAGTATTTT.

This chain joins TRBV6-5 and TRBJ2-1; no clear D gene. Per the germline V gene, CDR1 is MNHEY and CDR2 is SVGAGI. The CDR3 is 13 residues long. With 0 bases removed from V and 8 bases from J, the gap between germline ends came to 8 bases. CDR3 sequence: CASSYSDGDEQFF. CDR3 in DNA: TGTGCCAGCAGTTACTCAGACGGCGATGAGCAGTTCTTC.

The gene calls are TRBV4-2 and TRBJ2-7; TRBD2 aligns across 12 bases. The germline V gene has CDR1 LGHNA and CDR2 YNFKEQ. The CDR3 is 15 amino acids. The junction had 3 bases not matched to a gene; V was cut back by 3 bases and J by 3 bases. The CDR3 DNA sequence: TGTGCCAGCAGCCATTCGACTAGCGGGGGCTACGAGCAGTACTTC. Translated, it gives CASSHSTSGGYEQYF.

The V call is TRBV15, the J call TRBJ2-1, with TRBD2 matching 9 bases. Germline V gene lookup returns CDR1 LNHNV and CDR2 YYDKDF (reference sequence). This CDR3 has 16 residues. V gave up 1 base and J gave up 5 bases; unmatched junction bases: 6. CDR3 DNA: TGTGCCACCAGCAGAGGAGGCAGCGGGGGGCACAATGAGCAGTTCTTC. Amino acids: CATSRGGSGGHNEQFF.

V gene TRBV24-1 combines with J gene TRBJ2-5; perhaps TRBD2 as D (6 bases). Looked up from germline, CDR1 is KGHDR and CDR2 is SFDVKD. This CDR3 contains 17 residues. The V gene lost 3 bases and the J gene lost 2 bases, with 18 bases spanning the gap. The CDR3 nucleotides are TGTGCCACCAGTGATCCGACGAGAACAGGACTACAAGAGACCCAGTACTTC. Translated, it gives CATSDPTRTGLQETQYF.

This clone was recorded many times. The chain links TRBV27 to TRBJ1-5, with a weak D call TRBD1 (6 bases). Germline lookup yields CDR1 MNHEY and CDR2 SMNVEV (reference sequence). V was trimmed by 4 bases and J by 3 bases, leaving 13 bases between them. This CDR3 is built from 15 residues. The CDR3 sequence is CASSSATGYNQPQHF. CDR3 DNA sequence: TGTGCCAGCAGTTCCGCTACAGGGTACAATCAGCCCCAGCATTTT.

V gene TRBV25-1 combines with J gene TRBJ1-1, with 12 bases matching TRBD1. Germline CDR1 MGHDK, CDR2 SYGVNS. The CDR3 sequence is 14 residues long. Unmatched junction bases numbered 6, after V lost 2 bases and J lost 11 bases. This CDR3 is CASSEPGTGGPAFF. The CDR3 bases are TGTGCCAGCAGTGAACCGGGGACAGGGGGCCCGGCTTTCTTT.

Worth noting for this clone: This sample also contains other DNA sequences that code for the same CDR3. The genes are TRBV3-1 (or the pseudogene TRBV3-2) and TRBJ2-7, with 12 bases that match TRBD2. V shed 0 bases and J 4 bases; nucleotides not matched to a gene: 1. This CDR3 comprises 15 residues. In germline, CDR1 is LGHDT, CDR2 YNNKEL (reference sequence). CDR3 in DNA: TGTGCCAGCAGCCAAGAAGGACTAGCGGGATACGAGCAGTACTTC. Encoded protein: CASSQEGLAGYEQYF.

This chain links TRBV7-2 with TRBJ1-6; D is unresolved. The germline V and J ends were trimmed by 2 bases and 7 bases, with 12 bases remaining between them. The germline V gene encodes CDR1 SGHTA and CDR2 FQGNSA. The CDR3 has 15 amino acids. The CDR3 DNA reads TGTGCCAGCAGCTTACGTGGAGGTTTAAATTCACCCCTCCACTTT. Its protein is CASSLRGGLNSPLHF.

The CDR3, as DNA: TGTGCCAGCAGCTTAGAACCGGGACTAACCAGCTCCTACGAGCAGTACTTC. Translating gives CASSLEPGLTSSYEQYF. This rearrangement joins TRBV7-6 to TRBJ2-7; 7 bases fit TRBD2. With V trimmed by 1 base and J by 0 bases, 9 bases remained unmatched. CDR3 size: 17 residues. The V gene's germline CDR1 is SGHVS and CDR2 FNYEAQ.

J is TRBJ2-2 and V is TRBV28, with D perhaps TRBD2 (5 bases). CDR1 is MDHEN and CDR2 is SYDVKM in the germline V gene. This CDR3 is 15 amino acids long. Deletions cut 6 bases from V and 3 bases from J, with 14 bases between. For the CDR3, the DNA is TGTGCCAGCAGCGACGTCACAGCGGACACCGGGGAGCTGTTTTTT. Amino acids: CASSDVTADTGELFF. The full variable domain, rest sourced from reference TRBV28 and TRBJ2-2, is DVKVTQSSRYLVKRTGEKVFLECVQDMDHENMFWYRQDPGLGLRLIYFSYDVKMKEKGDIPEGYSVSREKKERFSLILESASTNQTSMYLCASSDVTADTGELFFGEGSRLTVL.

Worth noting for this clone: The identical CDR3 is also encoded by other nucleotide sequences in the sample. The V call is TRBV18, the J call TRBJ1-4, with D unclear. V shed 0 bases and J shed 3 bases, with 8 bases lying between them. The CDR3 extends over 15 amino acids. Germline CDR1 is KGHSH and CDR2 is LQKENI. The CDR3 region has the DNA TGTGCCAGCTCACCACCGGGGAGCCCTAATGAAAAACTGTTTTTT. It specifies CASSPPGSPNEKLFF.

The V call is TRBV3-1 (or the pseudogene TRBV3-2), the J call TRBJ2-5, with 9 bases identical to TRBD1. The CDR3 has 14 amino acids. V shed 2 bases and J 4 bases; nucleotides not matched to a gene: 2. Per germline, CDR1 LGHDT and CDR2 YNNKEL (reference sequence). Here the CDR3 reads CASSQTGGIETQYF. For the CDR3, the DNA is TGTGCCAGCAGCCAAACAGGGGGCATAGAGACCCAGTACTTC.

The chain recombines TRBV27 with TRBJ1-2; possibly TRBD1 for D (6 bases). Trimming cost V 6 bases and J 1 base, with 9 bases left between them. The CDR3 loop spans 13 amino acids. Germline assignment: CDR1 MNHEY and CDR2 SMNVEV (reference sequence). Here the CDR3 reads CASRTGHNYGYTF. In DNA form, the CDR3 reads TGTGCCAGCAGAACAGGGCATAACTATGGCTACACCTTC.

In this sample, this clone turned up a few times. The CDR3, as DNA: TGTGCCAGCAGCAAAGGGCCGGACAGGGAGACCCAGTACTTC. It specifies CASSKGPDRETQYF. The V call is TRBV21-1, the J call TRBJ2-5; the table's D gene call, TRBD1, was not cross checked with the DNA. TRBV21-1 is a pseudogene locus. The CDR3 runs 14 residues.

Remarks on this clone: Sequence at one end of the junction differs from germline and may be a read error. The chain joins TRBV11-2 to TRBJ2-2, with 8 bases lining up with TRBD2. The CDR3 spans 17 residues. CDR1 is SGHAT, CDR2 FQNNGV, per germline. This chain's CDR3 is CASSFRGGAISTGELFF. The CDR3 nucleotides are TGCGCCAGCAGCTTCCGGGGGGGGGCTATCTCCACCGGGGAGCTGTTTTTT. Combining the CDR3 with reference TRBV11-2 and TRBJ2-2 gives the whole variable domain EAGVAQSPRYKIIEKRQSVAFWCNPISGHATLYWYQQILGQGPKLLIQFQNNGVVDDSQLPKDRFSAERLKGVDSTLKIQPAKLEDSAVYLCASSFRGGAISTGELFFGEGSRLTVL.